This T cell receptor (beta chain) was captured by sequencing in a study of T cell repertoires in cytomegalovirus infection. TCRdb fed the reads into MiXCR, producing one record per CDR3 protein. The repertoire has 510,000 or so distinct CDR3 sequences, around a quarter of them found once; the top ten carry 13%. To note about this clonotype: Its antigen is currently unknown.

Whole-study results and caveats: There were HLA-C-restricted CMV-specific TCR beta clonotypes dominating the ex vivo response.

The V end was cut by 1 base, the J end by 0 bases, with 4 bases between. Germline-derived CDR1 and CDR2 are LGHNA and YSLEER. CDR3 length: 15 amino acids. The chain joins TRBV4-3 to TRBJ2-6; D is undetermined. The specimen sequenced was PBMCs. The receptor's source is a human donor in good health (CMV status not recorded). Some clones in this sample may be carry-over from other donors' samples. The CDR3: CASSQADSGANVLTF. The CDR3 nucleotides read TGCGCCAGCAGCCAAGCGGACTCTGGGGCCAACGTCCTGACTTTC.